The next 13 T cell receptor beta chains were all read from a single sample in a study of T cells in Graves' hyperthyroidism and ophthalmopathy. TCR beta CDR3 sequences were amplified from RNA transcripts. Using the HTBI primer set, a first-round RT-PCR was run on the TCR CDR3. TCRdb re-called the multiplex PCR reads through MiXCR, storing one row per CDR3 protein. Seen here are approximately 320,000 distinct CDR3 sequences, roughly 15% observed once, and the top ten hold approximately 35%. Input material: blood. The receptors stem from a young man with Graves' hyperthyroidism.

In this sample, this clonotype turned up many times. In DNA, the CDR3 is TGTGCCTTGCACCGGGACAGACCTTATGGCTACACCTTC. Translated: CALHRDRPYGYTF. This rearrangement joins TRBV30 to TRBJ1-2; 7 nucleotides align to TRBD1. CDR1 is GTSNPN and CDR2 is SVGIG in the germline V gene (reference sequence). With V trimmed by 7 bases and J by 5 bases, 10 bases remained unmatched. The CDR3 loop spans 13 amino acids.

This clonotype was counted at least ten times. This chain joins TRBV20-1 and TRBJ2-5; tentatively, D is TRBD1 (8 bases). Trimming took off 0 bases at V and 4 bases at J, with 15 bases between the two ends. Germline V lookup: CDR1 DFQATT, CDR2 SNEGSKA (reference sequence). This CDR3 region has 15 residues. The CDR3 loop is CSARDTGGVGETQYF. DNA of the CDR3: TGCAGTGCTAGAGATACAGGGGGGGTGGGAGAGACCCAGTACTTC.

J is TRBJ2-6 and V is TRBV6-5; TRBD1 might be the D (5 bases). V lost 2 bases and J 2 bases, leaving 7 bases between the germline ends. Germline assignment: CDR1 MNHEY and CDR2 SVGAGI. This CDR3 region has 15 residues. The chain's CDR3 is CASSYRGAGANVLTF. The DNA of the CDR3 is TGTGCCAGCAGTTACAGGGGCGCTGGGGCCAACGTCCTGACTTTC.

This clonotype was observed many times. The chain employs TRBV13 and TRBJ1-1; D is undetermined. The CDR3 is 13 residues long. The V end was cut by 2 bases, the J end by 4 bases, with 8 bases between. CDR1 PRHDT and CDR2 FYEKMQ come from the germline V gene (reference sequence). CDR3 in amino acids: CASSLSWSTEAFF. In nucleotides, the CDR3 is TGTGCCAGCAGCTTATCATGGAGCACTGAAGCTTTCTTT.

V gene TRBV29-1 combines with J gene TRBJ2-7; TRBD2 agrees at 8 bases. The V gene's germline CDR1 is SQVTM and CDR2 ANQGSEA. Trimming removed 1 base from V and 4 bases from J; junction bases left unmatched: 3. The CDR3 loop spans 13 amino acids. The CDR3 protein is CSVEAGGGYEQYF. The CDR3 nucleotides are TGCAGCGTTGAAGCGGGAGGGGGTTACGAGCAGTACTTC.

This clonotype occurred many times. V and J are TRBV24-1 and TRBJ2-1; tentative D call: TRBD2 (6 bases). Deletions cut 3 bases from V and 7 bases from J, with 12 bases between. Germline V CDR1 and CDR2: KGHDR, SFDVKD. The CDR3 contains 14 residues. CDR3 protein: CATSDAAGRNEQFF. DNA of the CDR3: TGTGCCACCAGTGATGCGGCAGGGAGGAATGAGCAGTTCTTC.

This chain uses TRBV10-3 with TRBJ2-7; 10 bases align to TRBD2. Germline V gene sequence: CDR1 ENHRY, CDR2 SYGVKD. There are 15 residues in the CDR3. The V and J ends lost 3 bases and 2 bases, in that order; junction bases with no gene match: 4. The CDR3 region is CAISEGLAGAYEQYF. The CDR3 nucleotides are TGTGCCATCAGTGAAGGGCTAGCGGGAGCCTACGAGCAGTACTTC.

This clonotype was seen many times. The chain links TRBV10-2 to TRBJ2-3, with D maybe TRBD2 (6 bases). The V end lost 4 bases, the J end lost 4 bases, and 15 bases lay between the germline ends. This CDR3 contains 15 residues. Germline CDR1 is WSHSY and CDR2 is SAAADI. The CDR3 loop is CASSALAGSADTQYF. Here the CDR3 DNA reads TGCGCCAGCAGTGCTCTCGCGGGAAGTGCAGATACGCAGTATTTT.

This clonotype was detected a few times. The chain has TRBV5-4 and TRBJ2-3; perhaps TRBD2 as D (6 bases). The germline V and J ends were trimmed by 0 bases and 4 bases, with 18 bases remaining between them. The V gene's germline CDR1 is SGHNT and CDR2 YYREEE (reference sequence). There are 17 residues in the CDR3. The DNA of the CDR3 is TGTGCCAGCAGCTTGGCCCATGGCGGGAAGGTAGCAGATACGCAGTATTTT. It yields the protein CASSLAHGGKVADTQYF.

This clonotype was seen ten or more times. The V call is TRBV5-1, the J call TRBJ2-1, with 8 bases fitting TRBD2. The CDR3 covers 16 residues. V shed 2 bases and J 7 bases; nucleotides not matched to a gene: 11. CDR1 and CDR2 (germline): SGHRS, YFSETQ. The CDR3 region is CASSFAAGVGGNEQFF. The CDR3 nucleotides are TGCGCCAGCAGCTTTGCAGCGGGAGTGGGGGGAAATGAGCAGTTCTTC. Full variable domain (outside the CDR3, taken from reference TRBV5-1 and TRBJ2-1): KAGVTQTPRYLIKTRGQQVTLSCSPISGHRSVSWYQQTPGQGLQFLFEYFSETQRNKGNFPGRFSGRQFSNSRSEMNVSTLELGDSALYLCASSFAAGVGGNEQFFGPGTRLTVL.

This clonotype has ten or more counts. CDR3 region: CASSERPGGAYNEQFF. The CDR3 coding sequence is TGTGCCAGCAGTGAAAGACCCGGTGGGGCTTACAATGAGCAGTTCTTC. V and J are TRBV2 and TRBJ2-1, with D maybe TRBD1 (5 bases). CDR1 SNHLY and CDR2 FYNNEI come from the germline V gene. The CDR3 sequence is 16 residues long. Trimming left V 2 bases short and J 4 bases short, with 15 bases between.

This clonotype was detected many times. The J gene is TRBJ2-2, the V gene TRBV6-6; D remains unclear. Looked up from germline, CDR1 is MNHNY and CDR2 is SVGAGI (reference sequence). The ends were cut back, 0 bases at V and 0 bases at J, with 11 bases in the middle. The CDR3 consists of 17 residues. CDR3 sequence: CASSYSGGYANTGELFF. The CDR3 DNA follows: TGTGCCAGCAGTTACTCGGGTGGATACGCGAACACCGGGGAGCTGTTTTTT.

This clonotype was picked up a small number of times. A read error is possible here, since a much larger clone lies one base away. The rearrangement uses TRBV28 and TRBJ2-1; 9 bases agree with TRBD1. Germline V gene sequence: CDR1 MDHEN, CDR2 SYDVKM. The CDR3 loop spans 15 amino acids. The CDR3 DNA sequence: TGTGCCAGCGGTTTCGCGTTTTGGGACAGGGCGGAGCAGTTCTTC. Translation: CASGFAFWDRAEQFF.